The sequence of this T cell receptor beta chain was determined in a study of shared clonotypes between healthy human individuals. TCRdb's table, derived via immunoSEQ multiplex PCR, lists solely in-frame clones and lacks some. There are some 2,400,000 clones in the sample; 90% to 96% occur only once, and roughly 0.13% lies in the top ten. The germline V and J ends were trimmed by 4 bases and 8 bases, with 22 bases remaining between them. This CDR3 has 17 residues. CDR1 SGHTS and CDR2 YDEGEE come from the germline V gene. Sequencing was performed on naive CD4+ T cells sorted from blood. The subset is: CD45RA+ positively selected. This clonotype originated in a man in his late teens or twenties in good health. This chain links TRBV5-8 with TRBJ1-6, with D unresolved. CDR3 in DNA: TGTGCCAGCAGCCTTGGGTCTCTCTCGGGCCTCTATTCACCCCTCCACTTT. Encoded protein: CASSLGSLSGLYSPLHF.